This entry features one T cell receptor beta chain sequence. Its antigen is not known. These data belong to a study of T cells in localized non-small cell lung cancer. Study-wide findings and caveats: Uninvolved adjacent lung had the highest recorded T cell clonality, with tumor below it. Because sequencing included only one region (of the tumor), heterogeneity remains possible. Longer survival (overall) was linked to higher T cell density in blood.

Produced via immunoSEQ multiplex PCR; TCRdb's table is partial and in-frame only. Among about 82,000 clones, 80% were seen once, and the ten largest hold 15% to 20%. This clonotype was sampled from a man between 40 and 70 years old with stage II squamous cell lung carcinoma. Sequenced material: PBMCs, taken before any cancer treatment.

CDR3 coding DNA: TGTGCCAGCAGTACTGGGAACAGCGGGGACTTACTTGAAAAACTGTTTTTT. Amino acid sequence: CASSTGNSGDLLEKLFF. The rearrangement uses TRBV28 and TRBJ1-4; weak D call: TRBD1 (5 bases). The germline V gene has CDR1 MDHEN and CDR2 SYDVKM. The length of the CDR3 is 17 residues. V was shortened by 5 bases and J by 7 bases, with 23 bases between the two germline ends.